This T cell receptor beta chain was recovered during a study of regulatory T cells in long-lasting Graves disease. Arm-PCR with iRepertoire HTBI primers amplified the CDR3 regions for these TCR beta libraries. MiXCR was run by TCRdb on the multiplex PCR reads, yielding one entry per CDR3 protein. The data contain about 420,000 distinct CDR3 sequences, around 15% of them singletons. Time point here: newly diagnosed GD, antithyroid drugs for less than 3 months. Isolated PBMC RNA provided the starting material for the TCR library. The CDR3 runs to 15 residues. Germline values: CDR1 LNHNV, CDR2 YYDKDF (reference sequence). The junction had 6 bases not matched to a gene; V was cut back by 2 bases and J by 3 bases. These records were also assigned to another study, of T cells in Graves' hyperthyroidism and ophthalmopathy. That source reports: A median around six months before onset, the model predicted ophthalmopathy.

The receptor's source is a woman under 30 with Graves disease. The gene calls are TRBV15 and TRBJ1-1, with 7 bases identical to TRBD1. The sample consisted of peripheral blood mononuclear cells (PBMCs), taken at new diagnosis, from a patient treated with antithyroid drugs. The CDR3 coding sequence is TGTGCCACCAGCAGAAAAACAGGGGTTTACACTGAAGCTTTCTTT. Translating it yields CATSRKTGVYTEAFF.